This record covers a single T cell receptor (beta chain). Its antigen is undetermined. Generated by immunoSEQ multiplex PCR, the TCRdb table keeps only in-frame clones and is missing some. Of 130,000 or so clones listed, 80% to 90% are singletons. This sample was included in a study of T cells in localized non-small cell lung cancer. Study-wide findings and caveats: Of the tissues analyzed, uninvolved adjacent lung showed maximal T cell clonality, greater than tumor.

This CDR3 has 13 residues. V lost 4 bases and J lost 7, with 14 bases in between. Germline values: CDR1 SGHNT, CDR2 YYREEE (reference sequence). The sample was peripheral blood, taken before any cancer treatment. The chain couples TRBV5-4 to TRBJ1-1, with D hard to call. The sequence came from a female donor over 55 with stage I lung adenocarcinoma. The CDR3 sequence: CASSLRGGLEAFF. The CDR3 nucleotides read TGTGCCAGCAGCCTCCGGGGAGGACTTGAAGCTTTCTTT.